The sequence of this TCR beta chain was determined in a study of cytomegalovirus exposure and HLA in healthy donors (dated by TCRdb to about 2017). General notes on the study: The roughly 670 repertoires of the first cohort and the 110 or so validation repertoires were produced on the same platform, according to a later analysis. The aim of the study was to test whether cataloging public T cell receptors could identify signatures of past pathogen exposure. A separate validation cohort of over a hundred different subjects was used in addition to the 666-subject first cohort. High-throughput TCR immunosequencing, statistical association of individual TCRs with disease status, and machine learning were combined to predict cytomegalovirus infection status. Results and caveats for the whole study, not just this receptor: Across donors, most TCR sequences were observed very rarely, whereas some public TCRs were present in many individuals. A later analysis lacked HLA typing for the validation cohort, so it scored co-occurrence in that cohort across all 110 or so repertoires. The authors suggested that the approach could potentially be generalized to other disease states and immunological phenotypes. In both the original and validation cohorts, the classifier was reported to diagnose cytomegalovirus status with high specificity and sensitivity. The study listed 164 TCR beta chains as associated with cytomegalovirus. Three of the identified cytomegalovirus-associated TCR beta chains were confirmed in vitro to be specific for cytomegalovirus antigens. Subsequent analysis determined that TCRs grouped into clusters in the first cohort also showed a tendency toward co-occurrence across the 120 or so validation repertoires, and 85% to 95% of cluster scores exceeded 0.

The donors belonged to the validation cohort of about 120 subjects, which was separate from the approximately 680-subject first cohort. The library was obtained by the immunoSEQ multiplex PCR assay. In the original analysis: A statistical classification framework was developed to diagnose cytomegalovirus status using the catalog of TCR beta chain sequences. TCRdb took over this immuneACCESS table, retaining in-frame rearrangements with V and J assigned. Such tables are incomplete; in checked studies, under half of the missing clones stem from an unresolved V gene, and the remainder is unexplained. That table supplies the V and J calls and clone size; D and trimming were determined from the DNA. The table for this sample lists approximately 200,000 clones; 80% to 85% of them were counted only once. Around 1.3% of the sample rests with the top ten. CDR1 and CDR2 (MNHNS, SASEGT) derive from the germline V gene. The CDR3 goes from the cysteine to the phenylalanine over 13 residues. CDR3 DNA only is kept here, 39 bases in frame from base 1. V is pared back by 7 bases and J by 2 bases, with 12 bases lying between the germline termini.

The sample holds a few counts of this clone. The specificity of this receptor is unknown. The input lacks base qualities; no much larger clone sits a single base away. The chain is encoded by TRBV6-1 joined to TRBJ2-7, and perhaps TRBD1 as D gene, on 6 matching bases. This TCR was sampled from a woman aged 25-40 years in good health and CMV-seronegative. The sequencing sample was made of PBMCs. The sequenced DNA: TGTGCCAGCATAAGGGCAGGGGCCTACGAGCAGTACTTC. Translated, it gives CASIRAGAYEQYF.